Described below is a single T cell receptor beta chain sequence and its context. This record belongs to a study of blood T cell repertoires in COVID-19. The overall study: Acute and convalescent COVID-19 samples came from the United States, Italy and Spain. PBMCs, B-cell-depleted T cells, or T cells were the source of the cDNA or gDNA that made up the material.

Original handling: Estimation of nucleated cell counts relied on the amplification of reference gene primers. Here immunoSEQ multiplex PCR was the method, and the copy in TCRdb shows in-frame clones only, minus some. Clonal size and the V and J genes are those of that table, whereas D and trimming came from the DNA. The repertoire holds more than 200,000 clones, around 85% seen once, with around 0.7% in the top ten. CDR1 is SQVTM, CDR2 ANQGSEA, per germline. V lost 4 bases and J lost 3, with 7 bases in between. The CDR3 runs to 11 residues. The chain links TRBV29-1 to TRBJ2-7; no firm D call. Material: peripheral blood. This TCR derives from a man aged 35-49 years with acute or convalescent COVID-19. CDR3 sequence reads: CSVGPGYEQYF. The CDR3 DNA sequence: TGCAGCGTTGGGCCGGGCTACGAGCAGTACTTC.